The subject of this entry is one T cell receptor beta chain. Its antigen remains unidentified. These data are taken from a study of cytomegalovirus exposure and HLA in healthy donors. General study results and limits: In an earlier analysis, productive rearrangement rates for most beta V segments clustered near 87% or 30%. Another analysis was done later, and it associated 16,951 TCR beta sequences with HLA alleles at 0.05 false discovery rate. Most CMV-associated TCR beta chains appeared HLA-restricted in a later analysis.

With 60 Vbeta and 13 Jbeta primers, the PCR was carried out. Assay used: immunoSEQ multiplex PCR; TCRdb lists only in-frame clones, some missing. The sample has about 190,000 clones, approximately 86% seen once; the top ten hold 1.5% to 2%. Likely unrecorded immune exposures existed in these nominally healthy donors. Per the germline V gene, CDR1 is KGHSH and CDR2 is LQKENI. CDR3 length equals 18 residues. V lost 2 bases and J lost 4, with 24 bases in between. The receptor was isolated from a woman aged 18-29 years in good health and CMV-seronegative. The specimen was PBMCs. The chain carries TRBV18 and TRBJ2-7; the D gene is possibly TRBD2 (6 bases). CDR3 protein: CASSPYSIRVGRQYEQYF. DNA of the CDR3: TGTGCCAGCTCACCATATTCCATTCGGGTCGGGAGACAATACGAGCAGTACTTC.